Below are 19 T cell receptor beta chains sequenced from a single sample in a study of OX40 agonist ivuxolimab in advanced cancers. The table came from immunoSEQ multiplex PCR; TCRdb's copy has only in-frame clones and leaves some out. Found here are roughly 60,000 clones, 70% to 90% of them singletons; the top ten hold 0.88%. The starting material was CD4+ or CD8+ T cells sorted from blood, obtained in a trial of the OX40 agonist ivuxolimab. The receptors shown here come from an adult with an advanced solid tumor such as melanoma, head and neck, liver or kidney cancer.

The chain couples TRBV19 to TRBJ1-2; D is unresolved. The CDR3 consists of 15 residues. V shed 6 bases and J shed 4 bases, with 18 bases lying between them. CDR1 and CDR2 (germline): LNHDA, SQIVND (reference sequence). The CDR3 nucleotides are TGTGCCAGTAGCTCGCAAGGGTTTGCGGTCTATGGCTACACCTTC. This translates into CASSSQGFAVYGYTF.

The genes are TRBV5-1 and TRBJ1-1; no clear D. Germline CDR1 SGHRS, CDR2 YFSETQ. The CDR3 is 14 amino acids. Trimming took off 4 bases at V and 0 bases at J, with 10 bases between the two ends. The CDR3 DNA sequence: TGCGCCAGCAGCAGCTCGACAATGAACACTGAAGCTTTCTTT. Translated: CASSSSTMNTEAFF.

This clone was detected ten times or more. This chain links TRBV14 with TRBJ2-1; 12 bases align to TRBD2. Trimming cost V 4 bases and J 16 bases; bases outside gene matches: 5. Germline V CDR1 and CDR2: SGHDN, FVKESK. The CDR3 loop spans 12 amino acids. CDR3 coding DNA: TGTGCCAGCAGCCGCGGACTAGCGGGGACATTCTTC. Amino acids: CASSRGLAGTFF.

The genes are TRBV15 and TRBJ1-2, with no clear D. With 0 bases removed from V and 2 bases from J, the gap between germline ends came to 4 bases. Germline assignment: CDR1 LNHNV and CDR2 YYDKDF (reference sequence). CDR3 size: 13 residues. The chain's CDR3 is CATSRDANYGYTF. The DNA for the CDR3 is TGTGCCACCAGCAGAGATGCGAACTATGGCTACACCTTC.

The J gene is TRBJ2-2, the V gene TRBV7-9, with 11 bases that match TRBD1. J was trimmed by 2 bases and V by 10 bases; bases with no gene match: 3. This CDR3 spans 14 amino acids. CDR1 and CDR2 (germline): SEHNR, FQNEAQ (reference sequence). CDR3 in DNA: TGTGCCACGGGGACAGGGGGAAACACCGGGGAGCTGTTTTTT. It translates to CATGTGGNTGELFF.

V is TRBV27 and J is TRBJ1-5; TRBD1 agrees at 7 bases. V lost 5 bases and J lost 3; bases outside the gene matches: 10. Per germline, CDR1 MNHEY and CDR2 SMNVEV (reference sequence). CDR3 length: 16 amino acids. CDR3 sequence reads: CASSTRIGGPNQPQHF. The DNA for the CDR3 is TGTGCCAGCAGTACCCGAATAGGGGGCCCCAATCAGCCCCAGCATTTT.

The rearrangement uses TRBV6-6 and TRBJ1-5; 7 nucleotides agree with TRBD1. This CDR3 is built from 14 residues. Trimming at V came to 5 bases and at J to 7 bases, leaving 8 bases not matched to a gene. Germline CDR1 MNHNY, CDR2 SVGAGI (reference sequence). The CDR3 sequence is CASSDRQGIQPQHF. In DNA, the CDR3 is TGTGCCAGCAGTGACCGACAGGGTATCCAGCCCCAGCATTTT.

This clone has a single count. DNA of the CDR3: TGTGCCAGCAGCCAAGACCTAAGGGGACGAGAGACCCAGTACTTC. Amino acids: CASSQDLRGRETQYF. The chain carries TRBV4-2 and TRBJ2-5; perhaps D is TRBD1 or TRBD2 (5 bases each). Germline assignment: CDR1 LGHNA and CDR2 YNFKEQ. This CDR3 spans 15 amino acids. Trimming removed 0 bases from V and 4 bases from J, with 12 bases in between.

V gene TRBV27 combines with J gene TRBJ2-1; D is uncertain. Germline V gives CDR1 MNHEY, CDR2 SMNVEV (reference sequence). The length of the CDR3 is 15 residues. Trimming took off 0 bases at V and 1 base at J, with 7 bases between the two ends. CDR3 coding DNA: TGTGCCAGCAGTTTATCCAGCTTTTCCTACAATGAGCAGTTCTTC. This encodes CASSLSSFSYNEQFF.

The chain carries TRBV7-8 and TRBJ1-2, with 7 bases identical to TRBD1. J was trimmed by 8 bases and V by 5 bases; bases with no gene match: 5. The CDR3 consists of 12 residues. Per germline, CDR1 SGHVS and CDR2 FQNEAQ. This chain's CDR3 is CASSDDRVGYTF. The CDR3 coding sequence is TGTGCCAGCAGCGACGACAGGGTAGGCTACACCTTC. Together with reference TRBV7-8 and TRBJ1-2, the CDR3 gives the full variable domain: GAGVSQSPRYKVAKRGQDVALRCDPISGHVSLFWYQQALGQGPEFLTYFQNEAQLDKSGLPSDRFFAERPEGSVSTLKIQRTQQEDSAVYLCASSDDRVGYTFGSGTRLTVV.

This rearrangement joins TRBV9 to TRBJ1-3; no definite D call. Germline V gene sequence: CDR1 SGDLS, CDR2 YYNGEE. The V and J ends lost 3 bases and 0 bases respectively, with 13 bases between them. The CDR3 has 16 residues. The CDR3 is CASSAGGTSSGNTIYF. The CDR3 nucleotides read TGTGCCAGCAGCGCTGGAGGAACGAGCTCTGGAAACACCATATATTTT.

The J gene is TRBJ2-3, the V gene TRBV7-9; D gene unclear. There are 15 residues in the CDR3. Germline V gene sequence: CDR1 SEHNR, CDR2 FQNEAQ (reference sequence). Deletions cut 3 bases from V and 0 bases from J, with 10 bases between. The CDR3 here is CASSFGRSSTDTQYF. Here the CDR3 DNA reads TGTGCCAGCAGCTTTGGACGATCTAGCACAGATACGCAGTATTTT.

The rearrangement uses TRBV5-1 and TRBJ2-5, with 10 bases lining up with TRBD2. Unmatched junction bases numbered 5, after V lost 4 bases and J lost 2 bases. Germline CDR1 is SGHRS and CDR2 is YFSETQ. The CDR3 runs 15 residues. As DNA, the CDR3 is TGCGCCAGCAGCCTTGCAGCGGGGGGGCAAGAGACCCAGTACTTC. This sequence encodes CASSLAAGGQETQYF.

The chain employs TRBV5-1 and TRBJ2-3, with a possible D match to TRBD1 (5 bases). Germline loops: CDR1 SGHRS, CDR2 YFSETQ. This CDR3 spans 14 amino acids. V gave up 0 bases and J gave up 2 bases, with 7 bases separating them. The CDR3 here is CASSLAGPTDTQYF. The CDR3 DNA reads as TGCGCCAGCAGCTTGGCAGGGCCCACAGATACGCAGTATTTT.

The rearrangement joins TRBV13 to TRBJ1-3; 7 bases align to TRBD1. The CDR3 has 16 residues. Losses at the gene ends were 3 bases for V and 4 bases for J; bases not matched to a gene: 9. The germline V gene has CDR1 PRHDT and CDR2 FYEKMQ (reference sequence). In nucleotides, the CDR3 is TGTGCCAGCAGCTTGACAGGGCTATTCGCCGGAAACACCATATATTTT. This encodes CASSLTGLFAGNTIYF.

The chain combines TRBV6-1 with TRBJ2-2, with 7 bases identical to TRBD2. V lost 7 bases to trimming and J lost 2 bases; unmatched junction nucleotides: 7. This CDR3 comprises 15 residues. Germline-derived CDR1 and CDR2 are MNHNS and SASEGT. The CDR3 DNA follows: TGTGCCAGCAAAGGTACAGCGGGAAACACCGGGGAGCTGTTTTTT. It is translated as CASKGTAGNTGELFF.

This clone was recorded once. The chain uses TRBV4-1 and TRBJ2-6; D may match TRBD1 or TRBD2 (5 bases each). CDR1 is MGHRA and CDR2 is YSYEKL in the germline V gene. The V and J ends lost 1 base and 5 bases respectively, with 24 bases between them. The CDR3 has 20 amino acids. The CDR3 region has the DNA TGCGCCAGCAGCCAAGGAGGAACCGGGACCCAAGTCATTAGGGCCAACGTCCTGACTTTC. Translation: CASSQGGTGTQVIRANVLTF.

V gene TRBV18 combines with J gene TRBJ2-1, with TRBD2 matching over 8 bases. The CDR3 is 16 amino acids. The germline V gene encodes CDR1 KGHSH and CDR2 LQKENI. After removal of 5 bases from V and 9 bases from J, the junction contained 15 bases not matched to a gene. The CDR3: CASSSPGAGAGGEQFF. DNA for the CDR3: TGTGCCAGCTCATCCCCCGGAGCAGGGGCGGGAGGTGAGCAGTTCTTC.

The chain combines TRBV11-3 with TRBJ1-1, with D unclear. V was trimmed by 3 bases and J by 0 bases, leaving 5 bases between them. The CDR3 totals 13 residues. Germline CDR1 SGHNT, CDR2 YENEEA. The CDR3 region is CASSFSMNTEAFF. The CDR3 DNA reads TGTGCCAGCAGCTTTTCAATGAACACTGAAGCTTTCTTT. Complete variable domain (other parts from reference TRBV11-3 and TRBJ1-1): EAGVVQSPRYKIIEKKQPVAFWCNPISGHNTLYWYLQNLGQGPELLIRYENEEAVDDSQLPKDRFSAERLKGVDSTLKIQPAELGDSAVYLCASSFSMNTEAFFGQGTRLTVV.